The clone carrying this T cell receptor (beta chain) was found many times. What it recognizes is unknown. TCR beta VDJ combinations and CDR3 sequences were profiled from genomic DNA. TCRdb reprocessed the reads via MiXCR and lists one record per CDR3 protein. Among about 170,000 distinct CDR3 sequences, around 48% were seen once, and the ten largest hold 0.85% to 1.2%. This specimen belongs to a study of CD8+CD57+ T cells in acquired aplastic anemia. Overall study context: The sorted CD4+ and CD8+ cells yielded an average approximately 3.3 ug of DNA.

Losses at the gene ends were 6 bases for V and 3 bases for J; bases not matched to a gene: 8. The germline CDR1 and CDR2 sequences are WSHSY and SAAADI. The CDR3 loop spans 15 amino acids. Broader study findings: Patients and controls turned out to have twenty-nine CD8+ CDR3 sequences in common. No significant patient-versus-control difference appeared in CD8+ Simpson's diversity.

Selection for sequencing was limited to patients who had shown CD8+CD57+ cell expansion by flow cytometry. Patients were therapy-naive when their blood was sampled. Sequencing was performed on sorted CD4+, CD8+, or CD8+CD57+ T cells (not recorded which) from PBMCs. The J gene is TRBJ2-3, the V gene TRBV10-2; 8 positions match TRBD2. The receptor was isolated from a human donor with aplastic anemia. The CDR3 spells CASRSAGVETDTQYF. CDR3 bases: TGCGCCAGCAGATCAGCGGGGGTGGAGACAGATACGCAGTATTTT.